The 27 T cell receptor beta chains below were found in one sample sequenced in a study of cytomegalovirus exposure and HLA in healthy donors. The PCR contained 60 Vbeta and 13 Jbeta primers. The protocol was immunoSEQ multiplex PCR, while the TCRdb copy is restricted to in-frame clones and leaves out a portion. The repertoire consists of approximately 140,000 clones, with around 76% occurring once and the leading ten covering almost 4%. The specimen sequenced was PBMCs. These receptors were obtained from a man between 18 and 29 years old in good health and CMV-seronegative.

Note on this clone: This could be a read error, since a much larger clone is one nucleotide away. Other DNA sequences in the same sample also yield this CDR3. The genes are TRBV13 and TRBJ1-1; unclear D gene. CDR1 is PRHDT, CDR2 FYEKMQ, per germline (reference sequence). The CDR3 totals 12 residues. The CDR3, as DNA: TGCGCCAGCAGTTCCGGTTGGACTGAAGCTTTCTTT. Protein sequence: CASSSGWTEAFF.

The V call is TRBV28, the J call TRBJ1-1; D not resolved. Germline V gene lookup returns CDR1 MDHEN and CDR2 SYDVKM. The CDR3 is made up of 13 amino acids. V lost 8 bases and J lost 1, with 11 bases in between. CDR3 coding DNA: TGTGCCAGCGTCGTGTATAAGAACACTGAAGCTTTCTTT. Its protein product is CASVVYKNTEAFF.

The genes are TRBV5-4 and TRBJ1-4, with a tentative D call TRBD1 (6 bases). This CDR3 spans 15 amino acids. Trimming took 0 bases from V and 7 from J, leaving 13 bases between them. Looked up from germline, CDR1 is SGHNT and CDR2 is YYREEE (reference sequence). The CDR3 DNA is TGTGCCAGCAGCTTGGAGGGGGAGTTTGTTGAAAAACTGTTTTTT. It codes for CASSLEGEFVEKLFF.

The chain uses TRBV6-5 and TRBJ1-2, with D possibly matching TRBD1 (5 bases). This CDR3 has 13 residues. V was clipped by 7 bases and J by 2 bases, with 11 bases between them. From germline, CDR1 is MNHEY and CDR2 SVGAGI. CDR3 sequence (DNA): TGTGCCAGCAACGACAGACGCAACTATGGCTACACCTTC. Residues: CASNDRRNYGYTF.

The chain carries TRBV6-5 and TRBJ1-5; TRBD1 matches at 7 bases. The CDR3 is 15 amino acids. Looked up from germline, CDR1 is MNHEY and CDR2 is SVGAGI. Unmatched junction bases numbered 6, after V lost 6 bases and J lost 1 base. CDR3 sequence: CASRRQGESNQPQHF. As DNA, the CDR3 is TGTGCCAGCAGGCGACAGGGTGAGAGCAATCAGCCCCAGCATTTT.

V and J are TRBV30 and TRBJ1-1; D remains ambiguous. The length of the CDR3 is 13 residues. CDR1 GTSNPN and CDR2 SVGIG come from the germline V gene (reference sequence). Trimming cost V 5 bases and J 5 bases, with 15 bases left between them. The CDR3 reads CAWLRRGGTEAFF. The CDR3 nucleotides are TGTGCCTGGCTTAGACGGGGAGGGACTGAAGCTTTCTTT.

CDR3 sequence (DNA): TGTGCCAGCAGTTTAAGCCACGAGCAGTACTTC. As protein: CASSLSHEQYF. The chain has TRBV27 and TRBJ2-7; D is ambiguous. Germline loops: CDR1 MNHEY, CDR2 SMNVEV (reference sequence). V lost 2 bases, J lost 5 bases, and 4 bases lay in between. This CDR3 has 11 amino acids.

The CDR3 DNA follows: TGTGCCAGCAGTCGGGCAGGGGCCCGCAATCAGCCCCAGCATTTT. It specifies CASSRAGARNQPQHF. The chain couples TRBV7-9 to TRBJ1-5; TRBD1 is a possible D gene (6 bases). This CDR3 has 15 residues. The V gene lost 6 bases and the J gene lost 2 bases, with 14 bases spanning the gap. Germline V gene sequence: CDR1 SEHNR, CDR2 FQNEAQ (reference sequence).

This chain joins TRBV13 and TRBJ1-2; a weak D match, TRBD1 (5 bases). Trimming took 6 bases from V and 0 from J, leaving 14 bases between them. Germline-derived CDR1 and CDR2 are PRHDT and FYEKMQ (reference sequence). The CDR3 has 15 amino acids. The CDR3 loop reads CASRIRGGPNYGYTF. CDR3 bases: TGTGCCAGCAGGATTAGGGGTGGCCCTAACTATGGCTACACCTTC.

The sample holds a few counts of this clone. V is TRBV19 and J is TRBJ1-1; tentatively, D is TRBD1 (6 bases). The CDR3 is 12 residues long. Between the trimmed V and J ends, which lost 5 bases and 4 bases, there was a span of 8 bases. Germline values: CDR1 LNHDA, CDR2 SQIVND (reference sequence). The CDR3 protein is CASSQGSTEAFF. The CDR3 DNA sequence: TGTGCCAGTAGTCAGGGGAGCACTGAAGCTTTCTTT. The full variable domain, completed using reference TRBV19 and TRBJ1-1, is DGGITQSPKYLFRKEGQNVTLSCEQNLNHDAMYWYRQDPGQGLRLIYYSQIVNDFQKGDIAEGYSVSREKKESFPLTVTSAQKNPTAFYLCASSQGSTEAFFGQGTRLTVV.

A note on this clone: A far more abundant clone sits one base away, making this likely a read error. It is likely a read error, because the conserved phenylalanine at the end of the CDR3 is missing. J is TRBJ1-5 and V is TRBV2, with 8 bases identical to TRBD1. Trimming at V came to 4 bases and at J to 4 bases, leaving 15 bases not matched to a gene. Germline CDR1 SNHLY, CDR2 FYNNEI. The CDR3 totals 18 residues. This CDR3 is CASSGTQTGVRGNQPQHL. CDR3 nucleotides: TGTGCCAGCAGTGGAACCCAGACAGGGGTCCGTGGAAATCAGCCCCAGCATCTT.

The chain links TRBV5-5 to TRBJ2-2; a weak D match, TRBD2 (6 bases). Germline V gene data show CDR1 as SGHKS and CDR2 as YYEKEE (reference sequence). There are 15 residues in the CDR3. V was shortened by 2 bases and J by 3 bases, with 11 bases between the two germline ends. CDR3 loop: CASSFGGTDTGELFF. The CDR3 nucleotides are TGTGCCAGCAGCTTTGGGGGGACCGACACCGGGGAGCTGTTTTTT.

This chain connects TRBV4-1 to TRBJ1-5; D is possibly TRBD1 (6 bases). CDR3 length: 15 residues. V was pared by 4 bases and J by 9 bases, with 19 bases between. Germline V gives CDR1 MGHRA, CDR2 YSYEKL. The CDR3 coding sequence is TGCGCCAGCAGCCCTAAACAGGGCGCCGGAGCGCCCCAGCATTTT. Translating it yields CASSPKQGAGAPQHF.

This clone was seen more than once but under ten times. The V and J genes are TRBV5-4 and TRBJ1-2; the D gene is possibly TRBD1 (6 bases). CDR3 length equals 15 residues. V was trimmed by 2 bases and J by 0 bases, leaving 11 bases between them. Per germline, CDR1 SGHNT and CDR2 YYREEE (reference sequence). The DNA for the CDR3 is TGTGCCAGCAGCTTATTACAGGGATCTAACTATGGCTACACCTTC. Amino acid sequence: CASSLLQGSNYGYTF.

CDR3 nucleotide sequence: TGTGCCAGCAGCTTAGTCGGTTCGAACCTGAGCGGTGGATACGAGCAGTACTTC. Amino acid sequence: CASSLVGSNLSGGYEQYF. This chain links TRBV11-2 with TRBJ2-7, with TRBD2 as a possible D gene (5 bases). The CDR3 contains 18 residues. The V end lost 1 base, the J end lost 4 bases, and 23 bases lay between the germline ends. CDR1 and CDR2 (germline): SGHAT, FQNNGV. Complete variable domain (other parts from reference TRBV11-2 and TRBJ2-7): EAGVAQSPRYKIIEKRQSVAFWCNPISGHATLYWYQQILGQGPKLLIQFQNNGVVDDSQLPKDRFSAERLKGVDSTLKIQPAKLEDSAVYLCASSLVGSNLSGGYEQYFGPGTRLTVT.

This clone was detected a few times. The chain joins TRBV19 to TRBJ2-2, with 16 bases matching TRBD2. This CDR3 spans 19 amino acids. Germline V gives CDR1 LNHDA, CDR2 SQIVND (reference sequence). V was clipped by 5 bases and J by 6 bases; unmatched bases: 12. CDR3 loop: CASSPSPGLAGGPAGELFF. CDR3 nucleotide sequence: TGTGCCAGTAGTCCCTCACCGGGACTAGCGGGAGGGCCTGCCGGGGAGCTGTTTTTT.

The CDR3 DNA reads TGTGCCAGCAGCGTAGGGACAGGGGGCGAGGCTAATGAAAAACTGTTTTTT. It translates to CASSVGTGGEANEKLFF. The V gene is TRBV7-9, the J gene TRBJ1-4; 12 bases match TRBD1. The V segment lost 5 bases and the J segment 3 bases; nucleotides outside the gene matches: 7. This CDR3 is built from 17 residues. Germline V CDR1 and CDR2: SEHNR, FQNEAQ (reference sequence).

The rearrangement links TRBV28 to TRBJ2-2; 7 bases fit TRBD2. V gave up 8 bases and J gave up 4 bases; unmatched junction bases: 7. Germline lookup yields CDR1 MDHEN and CDR2 SYDVKM. The CDR3 is 14 residues long. The CDR3 region is CASSLGGSTGELFF. CDR3 DNA: TGTGCCAGCTCCTTGGGGGGGTCCACCGGGGAGCTGTTTTTT.

The rearrangement uses TRBV6-4 and TRBJ2-3; 8 bases align to TRBD2. The junction had 7 bases not matched to a gene; V was cut back by 3 bases and J by 5 bases. Germline CDR1 reads MRHNA; CDR2 reads SNTAGT. CDR3 length equals 15 residues. The CDR3, as DNA: TGTGCCAGCAGTGAGTCAGCGGGGGAGTTAGATACGCAGTATTTT. This translates into CASSESAGELDTQYF.

This clone occurred a few times. This chain joins TRBV2 and TRBJ2-3; possibly TRBD2 for D (8 bases). CDR1 and CDR2 from the germline V gene are SNHLY and FYNNEI. Trimming cost V 5 bases and J 6 bases, with 18 bases left between them. The CDR3 totals 15 residues. The DNA for the CDR3 is TGTGCCAGCAGTAGAGCGGGAGAGGGACAGGATACGCAGTATTTT. Protein: CASSRAGEGQDTQYF.

This chain links TRBV5-1 with TRBJ2-6; no clear D. The CDR3 covers 14 residues. V was shortened by 3 bases and J by 1 base, with 5 bases between the two germline ends. CDR1 and CDR2 (germline): SGHRS, YFSETQ. The CDR3 is CASSSVSGANVLTF. CDR3 sequence (DNA): TGCGCCAGCAGCTCGGTATCTGGGGCCAACGTCCTGACTTTC.

This chain links TRBV5-4 with TRBJ2-2; the match to TRBD2 covers 7 bases. The junction had 10 bases not matched to a gene; V was cut back by 1 base and J by 7 bases. The germline CDR1 and CDR2 sequences are SGHNT and YYREEE (reference sequence). The CDR3 consists of 16 residues. The CDR3, as DNA: TGTGCCAGCAGCTTGTATGGGGGGGAAGTTGTCGGGGAGCTGTTTTTT. Protein sequence: CASSLYGGEVVGELFF.

The rearrangement links TRBV11-3 to TRBJ2-1; weak D call: TRBD2 (6 bases). The germline V gene has CDR1 SGHNT and CDR2 YENEEA. The CDR3 extends over 14 amino acids. V dropped 6 bases and J dropped 0 bases, with 9 bases sitting between them. As DNA, the CDR3 is TGTGCCAGCAGTAGCGGAAGCTCCTACAATGAGCAGTTCTTC. It encodes CASSSGSSYNEQFF.

This chain connects TRBV5-6 to TRBJ1-6; 9 nucleotides line up with TRBD1. Germline trimming cut 2 bases from V and 1 base from J; bases unmatched to any gene: 7. This CDR3 has 18 residues. In germline, CDR1 is SGHDT, CDR2 YYEEEE. CDR3 coding DNA: TGTGCCAGCAGCTTCGGGGGACAGGGCCATTCCTATAATTCACCCCTCCACTTT. Its translation: CASSFGGQGHSYNSPLHF.

This clone has just a few counts. Other nucleotide sequences from this sample produce the same CDR3. The chain links TRBV4-2 to TRBJ2-7, with 10 bases aligning to TRBD2. This CDR3 has 15 residues. The J segment lost 11 bases and the V segment lost 0 bases, leaving 10 bases of the junction unmatched. CDR1 and CDR2 from the germline V gene are LGHNA and YNFKEQ. The CDR3: CASSQDVLAGAREYF. DNA of the CDR3: TGTGCCAGCAGCCAAGATGTCCTAGCGGGAGCTCGGGAGTACTTC.

The chain carries TRBV5-1 and TRBJ2-5, with D perhaps TRBD2 (7 bases). Germline V CDR1 and CDR2: SGHRS, YFSETQ. Trimming stripped 0 bases from V and 5 bases from J, with 14 bases between. There are 15 residues in the CDR3. CDR3 loop: CASSLGVGGQETQYF. The CDR3, as DNA: TGCGCCAGCAGCTTGGGGGTCGGGGGGCAGGAGACCCAGTACTTC.

The V gene is TRBV19, the J gene TRBJ1-3; D remains unclear. Per the germline V gene, CDR1 is LNHDA and CDR2 is SQIVND (reference sequence). The V end was cut by 9 bases, the J end by 0 bases, with 12 bases between. This CDR3 spans 14 amino acids. The DNA of the CDR3 is TGTGCCAGCCGAGAGGCGGGCTCTGGAAACACCATATATTTT. Protein product: CASREAGSGNTIYF.